The 30 T cell receptor beta chains given below trace back to one sample, sequenced in a study of spatial heterogeneity in lung cancer. Time point here: blood at routine non-recurrence follow-up after resection. TCRdb re-derived calls from the 5' RACE reads in MiXCR, one entry per CDR3 protein. Of tens of thousands of distinct CDR3 sequences listed, around 9.7% are singletons. The sample was PBMCs, taken at follow-up. Receptors were obtained from a male donor with early-stage non-small cell lung cancer.

Regarding this clonotype: It may be a read error: a sequence one base away is much more abundant. The chain carries TRBV28 and TRBJ2-1; D gene unclear. Germline CDR1 is MDHEN and CDR2 is SYDVKM. The CDR3 is made up of 12 amino acids. This chain's CDR3 is CAGSPSYNEQFF. CDR3 bases: TGTGCCGGCAGTCCATCCTACAATGAGCAGTTCTTC.

This clonotype was seen many times. The genes are TRBV20-1 and TRBJ2-3; the match to TRBD2 covers 8 bases. After removal of 0 bases from V and 4 bases from J, the junction contained 9 bases not matched to a gene. This CDR3 has 16 residues. Germline V gene data show CDR1 as DFQATT and CDR2 as SNEGSKA (reference sequence). The CDR3 loop is CSARDFRAGGPDTQYF. The CDR3 coding sequence is TGCAGTGCTAGAGATTTCCGGGCGGGGGGACCAGATACGCAGTATTTT.

This clonotype was counted many times. V usage is TRBV2 and J usage is TRBJ1-5; 10 bases align to TRBD1. V lost 6 bases and J lost 4; bases outside the gene matches: 6. The CDR3 loop spans 15 amino acids. CDR1 and CDR2 from the germline V gene are SNHLY and FYNNEI. The CDR3 bases are TGTGCCAGCAGGGAGACAGGGGGCAGGAATCAGCCCCAGCATTTT. This codes for CASRETGGRNQPQHF.

This clonotype was counted a few times. This chain links TRBV24-1 with TRBJ1-2, with 7 bases that match TRBD1. Germline assignment: CDR1 KGHDR and CDR2 SFDVKD. V dropped 5 bases and J dropped 8; count of bases not matched to a gene: 4. The CDR3 totals 12 residues. The CDR3 here is CATSGDRGGYTF. The DNA of the CDR3 is TGTGCCACCAGTGGGGACAGAGGAGGCTACACCTTC.

This clonotype was recorded many times. The V gene is TRBV11-2, the J gene TRBJ1-2, with 10 positions matching TRBD1. There are 16 residues in the CDR3. Germline V gives CDR1 SGHAT, CDR2 FQNNGV. J was trimmed by 7 bases and V by 6 bases; bases with no gene match: 14. In DNA, the CDR3 is TGTGCCAGCAGATTGCTCCGGGACAGGGGTTTCCGTGGCTACACCTTC. It encodes CASRLLRDRGFRGYTF. The full variable domain, in which reference TRBV11-2 and TRBJ1-2 provide the parts outside the CDR3, is EAGVAQSPRYKIIEKRQSVAFWCNPISGHATLYWYQQILGQGPKLLIQFQNNGVVDDSQLPKDRFSAERLKGVDSTLKIQPAKLEDSAVYLCASRLLRDRGFRGYTFGSGTRLTVV.

J is TRBJ2-1 and V is TRBV7-9; possibly TRBD1 for D (5 bases). The CDR3 is 13 residues long. Germline V lookup: CDR1 SEHNR, CDR2 FQNEAQ (reference sequence). V lost 5 bases and J 5 bases, leaving 10 bases between the germline ends. CDR3: CASSPPGNNEQFF. The DNA of the CDR3 is TGTGCCAGCAGCCCCCCAGGGAACAATGAGCAGTTCTTC.

This clonotype occurred a few times. The chain links TRBV28 to TRBJ2-7; 8 bases are shared with TRBD1. Germline assignment: CDR1 MDHEN and CDR2 SYDVKM. The V segment lost 3 bases and the J segment 1 base; nucleotides outside the gene matches: 5. The CDR3 has 15 amino acids. CDR3: CASSLPGQESYEQYF. The CDR3 DNA sequence: TGTGCCAGCAGTTTGCCGGGACAGGAATCCTACGAGCAGTACTTC.

This clonotype was detected ten times or more. The chain is built from TRBV29-1 and TRBJ2-3; D remains unclear. Trimming removed 6 bases from V and 2 bases from J, with 12 bases in between. Germline V gene data show CDR1 as SQVTM and CDR2 as ANQGSEA. The CDR3 is 13 residues long. The DNA of the CDR3 is TGCAGCGTGCGGCTTGGATCCACAGATACGCAGTATTTT. It is translated as CSVRLGSTDTQYF.

This clonotype was counted once. Possible read error: a much larger clone is one base away. This chain uses TRBV2 with TRBJ1-5; a possible D gene is TRBD1 (6 bases). Per the germline V gene, CDR1 is SNHLY and CDR2 is FYNNEI. The CDR3 extends over 14 amino acids. Trimming shortened V by 6 bases and J by 2 bases, and 11 bases separated the two germline ends. The CDR3 spells CASSKDSRNQPQHF. The DNA of the CDR3 is TGTGCCAGCAGCAAGGACAGCCGCAATCAGCCCCAGCATTTT.

There are many counts of this clonotype. The chain is built from TRBV5-1 and TRBJ2-5; TRBD2 agrees at 7 bases. The CDR3 is 16 residues long. Germline CDR1 is SGHRS and CDR2 is YFSETQ. The ends lost 0 bases at V and 3 bases at J; junction bases unmatched: 8. CDR3 region: CASSLGLAYLKETQYF. The CDR3 DNA is TGCGCCAGCAGCTTGGGACTAGCCTACTTAAAAGAGACCCAGTACTTC.

There are many counts of this clonotype. This rearrangement joins TRBV12-3 or TRBV12-4 to TRBJ1-5, with D unresolved. The CDR3 length is 15 residues. V lost 1 base and J 2 bases, leaving 9 bases between the germline ends. The CDR3 protein is CASSLGKGGNQPQHF. CDR3 DNA sequence: TGTGCCAGCAGTTTAGGGAAGGGAGGCAATCAGCCCCAGCATTTT.

The sample holds many counts of this clonotype. V gene TRBV5-4 combines with J gene TRBJ2-1; TRBD1 or TRBD2 may be the D gene (5 bases each). The CDR3 has 11 amino acids. The V gene lost 6 bases and the J gene lost 6 bases, with 7 bases spanning the gap. CDR1 is SGHNT, CDR2 YYREEE, per germline (reference sequence). CDR3 nucleotide sequence: TGTGCCAGCACCGGGACCAATGAGCAGTTCTTC. Translating gives CASTGTNEQFF.

This clonotype was seen only a few times. V usage is TRBV11-2 and J usage is TRBJ1-1, with D unclear. The germline V gene encodes CDR1 SGHAT and CDR2 FQNNGV. The CDR3 consists of 17 residues. The V end was cut by 5 bases, the J end by 1 base, with 20 bases between. The CDR3 sequence: CASSALWGGPKNTEAFF. CDR3 sequence (DNA): TGTGCCAGCAGCGCATTGTGGGGTGGACCGAAGAACACTGAAGCTTTCTTT.

This clonotype came up many times. The rearrangement links TRBV6-2 or TRBV6-3 to TRBJ2-1, with D uncertain. Trimming cost V 2 bases and J 7 bases, with 9 bases left between them. In germline, CDR1 is MNHEY, CDR2 SVGEGT. The CDR3 totals 13 residues. CDR3 residues: CASSYLQTNEQFF. The CDR3 nucleotides are TGTGCCAGCAGTTACCTCCAGACAAATGAGCAGTTCTTC.

The DNA of the CDR3 is TGCGCCAGCAGCGTCGGACCAAACACCGGGGAGCTGTTTTTT. It codes for CASSVGPNTGELFF. The chain uses TRBV5-1 and TRBJ2-2; the D is unclear. Germline CDR1 is SGHRS and CDR2 is YFSETQ. The CDR3 is made up of 14 amino acids. V was cut by 4 bases and J by 2 bases, with 9 bases left in between.

Concerning this clonotype itself: With a much larger clone just one base away, this may be a read error. This rearrangement joins TRBV14 to TRBJ2-2; the D gene is possibly TRBD2 (5 bases). Trimming took 2 bases from V and 2 from J, leaving 12 bases between them. The CDR3 totals 16 residues. Germline CDR1 SGHDN, CDR2 FVKESK. The CDR3 nucleotides are TGTGCCAGCAGCCAATACCGACGGGGAAACACCGGGGAGCTGTTTTTT. This encodes CASSQYRRGNTGELFF.

V usage is TRBV7-9 and J usage is TRBJ1-2, with unresolved D. Per the germline V gene, CDR1 is SEHNR and CDR2 is FQNEAQ (reference sequence). V lost 1 base, J lost 8 bases, and 11 bases lay in between. CDR3 length: 13 amino acids. The CDR3 DNA reads TGTGCCAGCAGCTTAGAAGCAGAGGAGGGCTACACCTTC. It is translated as CASSLEAEEGYTF.

The V call is TRBV7-2, the J call TRBJ1-6, with D hard to call. The ends were cut back, 0 bases at V and 7 bases at J, with 4 bases in the middle. This CDR3 has 13 residues. The germline V gene has CDR1 SGHTA and CDR2 FQGNSA. The CDR3 spells CASSLAGNSPLHF. The CDR3 nucleotides read TGTGCCAGCAGCTTAGCGGGGAATTCACCCCTCCACTTT.

This clonotype was counted at least ten times. The chain's CDR3 is CASSAGTENTGELFF. In DNA, the CDR3 is TGTGCCAGCAGCGCAGGGACAGAGAACACCGGGGAGCTGTTTTTT. This chain uses TRBV5-4 with TRBJ2-2; TRBD1 matches 7 bases. The CDR3 totals 15 residues. J gave up 1 base and V 4 bases, and 4 bases lay outside the gene matches. Germline assignment: CDR1 SGHNT and CDR2 YYREEE (reference sequence).

This clonotype has a count of ten or more. The chain combines TRBV12-3 or TRBV12-4 with TRBJ2-7; 8 nucleotides line up with TRBD2. With V trimmed by 6 bases and J by 6 bases, 7 bases remained unmatched. The CDR3 is 13 amino acids. CDR3 loop: CASSPYAGGEQYF. Written as DNA, the CDR3 is TGTGCCAGCAGCCCTTACGCGGGGGGCGAGCAGTACTTC.

The chain joins TRBV24-1 to TRBJ2-1; 9 bases agree with TRBD2. The CDR3 totals 14 residues. Germline assignment: CDR1 KGHDR and CDR2 SFDVKD. Trimming removed 5 bases from V and 5 bases from J; junction bases left unmatched: 3. CDR3 nucleotide sequence: TGTGCCACCAGTGCAGCGGGGGGAAACAATGAGCAGTTCTTC. This encodes CATSAAGGNNEQFF.

This clonotype was counted only a few times. V gene TRBV10-2 combines with J gene TRBJ2-7, with D possibly matching TRBD1 (5 bases). The V and J ends lost 7 bases and 5 bases respectively, with 15 bases between them. Germline V lookup: CDR1 WSHSY, CDR2 SAAADI. The CDR3 is 13 amino acids. The DNA of the CDR3 is TGCGCCAGCAAAGTCGCAGGGTCCCACGAGCAGTACTTC. This encodes CASKVAGSHEQYF.

In this sample, this clonotype is medium-sized. DNA of the CDR3: TGTGCCAGCAGCGAGGACAGGAGCTCCTATAATTCACCCCTCCACTTT. The encoded protein is CASSEDRSSYNSPLHF. The rearrangement uses TRBV7-9 and TRBJ1-6; 7 bases align to TRBD1. CDR1 and CDR2 (germline): SEHNR, FQNEAQ (reference sequence). The V segment lost 5 bases and the J segment 0 bases; nucleotides outside the gene matches: 4. The CDR3 contains 16 residues.

V is TRBV19 and J is TRBJ1-5; 7 nucleotides line up with TRBD1. Germline V gives CDR1 LNHDA, CDR2 SQIVND (reference sequence). V lost 3 bases and J lost 6; bases outside the gene matches: 14. The CDR3 length is 17 residues. This chain's CDR3 is CASSIRGTARLGQPQHF. The CDR3 nucleotides read TGTGCCAGTAGTATCAGGGGGACTGCTAGATTGGGTCAGCCCCAGCATTTT.

Ten or more counts support this clonotype. This chain links TRBV12-3 or TRBV12-4 with TRBJ2-5; 8 nucleotides align to TRBD1. The CDR3 is 14 amino acids. With 6 bases clipped from V and 7 bases from J, the junction kept 10 bases outside the gene matches. The CDR3 loop reads CASSPGTGEGTQYF. CDR3 sequence (DNA): TGTGCCAGCAGCCCCGGGACAGGAGAAGGGACCCAGTACTTC.

This clonotype was recorded at least ten times. The chain links TRBV7-2 to TRBJ2-3; 8 bases are a match to TRBD2. Germline CDR1 SGHTA, CDR2 FQGNSA. The CDR3 contains 15 residues. V dropped 11 bases and J dropped 2; count of bases not matched to a gene: 12. The CDR3 region is CASKRQRGSTDTQYF. The CDR3 region has the DNA TGTGCCTCCAAGCGTCAGCGGGGGTCCACAGATACGCAGTATTTT.

This clonotype has just a few counts. This sequence joins TRBV5-6 and TRBJ1-2; weak D call: TRBD1 (6 bases). V shed 4 bases and J shed 7 bases, with 14 bases lying between them. The CDR3 has 13 residues. CDR1 and CDR2 from the germline V gene are SGHDT and YYEEEE. The CDR3 region is CASSPGASFGYTF. DNA for the CDR3: TGTGCCAGCAGCCCGGGGGCATCATTTGGCTACACCTTC.

This clonotype showed up many times. The chain uses TRBV4-3 and TRBJ2-1, with a possible D match to TRBD2 (5 bases). V lost 3 bases and J 9 bases, leaving 6 bases between the germline ends. The CDR3 sequence is 11 residues long. Per the germline V gene, CDR1 is LGHNA and CDR2 is YSLEER. This chain's CDR3 is CASSQGSEQFF. Here the CDR3 DNA reads TGCGCCAGCAGCCAGGGGAGTGAGCAGTTCTTC.

This clonotype was counted many times. V gene TRBV5-6 combines with J gene TRBJ1-2; D remains unclear. CDR1 and CDR2 (germline): SGHDT, YYEEEE. Trimming took 4 bases from V and 0 from J, leaving 4 bases between them. This CDR3 contains 12 residues. The CDR3 loop is CASSGTNYGYTF. In nucleotides, the CDR3 is TGTGCCAGCAGCGGAACTAACTATGGCTACACCTTC.

This clonotype was found many times. The chain employs TRBV5-1 and TRBJ1-1, with TRBD1 matching over 9 bases. The germline gives CDR1 SGHRS, CDR2 YFSETQ. The CDR3 loop spans 13 amino acids. The junction had 6 bases not matched to a gene; V was cut back by 4 bases and J by 8 bases. CDR3 nucleotides: TGCGCCAGCAGCAGACCGGGACAGGGCGAAGCTTTCTTT. It specifies CASSRPGQGEAFF.